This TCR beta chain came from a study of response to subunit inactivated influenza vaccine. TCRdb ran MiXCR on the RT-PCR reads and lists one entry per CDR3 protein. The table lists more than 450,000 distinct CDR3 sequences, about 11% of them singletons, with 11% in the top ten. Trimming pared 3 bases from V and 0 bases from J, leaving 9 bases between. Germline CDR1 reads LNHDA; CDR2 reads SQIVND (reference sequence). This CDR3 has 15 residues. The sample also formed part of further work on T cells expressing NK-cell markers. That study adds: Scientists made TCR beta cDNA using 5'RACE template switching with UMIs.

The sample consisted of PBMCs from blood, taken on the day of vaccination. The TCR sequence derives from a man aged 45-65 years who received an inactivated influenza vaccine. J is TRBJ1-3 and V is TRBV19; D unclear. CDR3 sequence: CASSILELSGNTIYF. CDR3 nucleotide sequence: TGTGCCAGTAGTATTCTGGAACTCTCTGGAAACACCATATATTTT.